This T cell receptor (beta chain) was identified during a study of blood T cell repertoires in COVID-19. Study at large: PBMCs, B-cell-depleted T cells, or T cells provided the cDNA or gDNA that made up the material.

Method: immunoSEQ multiplex PCR; TCRdb's copy keeps in-frame clones and lacks some. Found here are some 120,000 clones, around 80% of them singletons; the top ten hold 1.5% to 2%. V lost 4 bases, J lost 10 bases, and 14 bases lay in between. The CDR3 extends over 13 amino acids. The germline V gene has CDR1 SGHDN and CDR2 FVKESK. The sequencing sample was made of peripheral blood. The chain links TRBV14 to TRBJ2-1; D is perhaps TRBD1 (5 bases). This clonotype was obtained from a man between 65 and 85 years old with acute or convalescent COVID-19. This chain's CDR3 is CASSLGLRTEQFF. For the CDR3, the DNA is TGTGCCAGCAGCCTGGGGCTGCGGACCGAGCAGTTCTTC.